The rows below give T cell receptor beta chains drawn from one sample of a study of blood T cells in healthy people across ages. TCRdb reprocessed the 5' RACE reads with MiXCR, giving one entry per CDR3 protein. The sample consists of roughly 1 million distinct CDR3 sequences, less than 25% of them appearing once. The sample also formed part of further work on T cells of mothers and their children.

Source material: blood. Receptors originate from a girl aged 2-10 years in good health. The conserved cysteine and the conserved F or W are not part of the CDR3 here. Fields, in order: V gene, CDR3 length, CDR3 protein.

V gene: TRBV7-2
CDR3 length: 10
CDR3 protein: ASSLLEVEQF

V gene: TRBV6-2/TRBV6-3
CDR3 length: 10
CDR3 protein: ASSYGTGQQY

V gene: TRBV11-2
CDR3 length: 15
CDR3 protein: ASSLFPAASNTGELF

V gene: TRBV25-1
CDR3 length: 12
CDR3 protein: ASSVSGQGYEQY

V gene: TRBV28
CDR3 length: 12
CDR3 protein: ASSRDSGNEKLF

V gene: TRBV20-1
CDR3 length: 13
CDR3 protein: SARGQQGGDQPQH

V gene: TRBV5-1
CDR3 length: 11
CDR3 protein: ASSLVDDSPLH

V gene: TRBV13
CDR3 length: 11
CDR3 protein: ASSSRSTNEQF

V gene: TRBV20-1
CDR3 length: 11
CDR3 protein: SAVGSGNYEQY

V gene: TRBV13
CDR3 length: 13
CDR3 protein: ASSPVLAVIGEQF

V gene: TRBV20-1
CDR3 length: 13
CDR3 protein: SARGREGLVQTQY

V gene: TRBV6-1
CDR3 length: 13
CDR3 protein: ASKRAGGEYYGYT

V gene: TRBV27
CDR3 length: 13
CDR3 protein: ASRYSGGAVGTQY

V gene: TRBV7-9
CDR3 length: 13
CDR3 protein: ASSPSGTDLGAQH

V gene: TRBV7-9
CDR3 length: 12
CDR3 protein: ASSPRQGLYEQY

V gene: TRBV5-4
CDR3 length: 13
CDR3 protein: ASSSDLGSGNTIY